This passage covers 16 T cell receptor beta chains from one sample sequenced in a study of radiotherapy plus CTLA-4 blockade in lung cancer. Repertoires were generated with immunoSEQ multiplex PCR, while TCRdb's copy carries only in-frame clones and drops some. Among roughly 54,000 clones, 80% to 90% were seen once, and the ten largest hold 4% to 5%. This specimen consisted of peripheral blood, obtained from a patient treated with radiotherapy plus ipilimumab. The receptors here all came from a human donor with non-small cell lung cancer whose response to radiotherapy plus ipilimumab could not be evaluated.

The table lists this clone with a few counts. The CDR3 protein is CASSQPGLAGGRRGTDTQYF. CDR3 nucleotide sequence: TGCGCCAGCAGCCAGCCGGGACTAGCGGGAGGCAGGAGGGGCACAGATACGCAGTATTTT. The V call is TRBV4-1, the J call TRBJ2-3, with 15 bases matching TRBD2. V was pared by 3 bases and J by 1 base, with 11 bases of the junction left unmatched. This CDR3 has 20 residues. Germline CDR1 MGHRA, CDR2 YSYEKL.

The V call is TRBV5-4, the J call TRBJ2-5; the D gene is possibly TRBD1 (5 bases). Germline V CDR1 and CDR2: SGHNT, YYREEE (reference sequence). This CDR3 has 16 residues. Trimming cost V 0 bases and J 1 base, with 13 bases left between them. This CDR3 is CASSLGGGHSQETQYF. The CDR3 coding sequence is TGTGCCAGCAGCTTGGGGGGCGGCCACTCCCAAGAGACCCAGTACTTC.

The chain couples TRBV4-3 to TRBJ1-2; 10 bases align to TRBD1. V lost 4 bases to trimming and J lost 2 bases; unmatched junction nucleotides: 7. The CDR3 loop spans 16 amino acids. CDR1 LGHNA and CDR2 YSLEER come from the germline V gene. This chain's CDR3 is CASSPTGQGVNYGYTF. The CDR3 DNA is TGCGCCAGCAGCCCTACCGGACAGGGGGTGAACTATGGCTACACCTTC.

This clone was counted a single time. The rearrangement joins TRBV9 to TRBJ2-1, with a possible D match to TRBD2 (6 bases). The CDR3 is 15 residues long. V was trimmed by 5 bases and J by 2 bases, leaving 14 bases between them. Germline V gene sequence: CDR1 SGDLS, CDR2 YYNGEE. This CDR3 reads CASSRDGRAYNEQFF. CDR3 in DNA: TGTGCCAGCAGTCGGGACGGGAGAGCCTACAATGAGCAGTTCTTC.

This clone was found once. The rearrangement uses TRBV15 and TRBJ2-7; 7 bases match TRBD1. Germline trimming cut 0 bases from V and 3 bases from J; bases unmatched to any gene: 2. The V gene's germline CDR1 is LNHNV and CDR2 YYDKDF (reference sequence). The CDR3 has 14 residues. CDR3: CATSRDRGIYEQYF. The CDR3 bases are TGTGCCACCAGCAGAGACAGGGGGATCTACGAGCAGTACTTC.

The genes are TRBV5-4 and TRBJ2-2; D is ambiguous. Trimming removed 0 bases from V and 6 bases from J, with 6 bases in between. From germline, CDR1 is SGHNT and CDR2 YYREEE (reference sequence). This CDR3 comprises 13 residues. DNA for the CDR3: TGTGCCAGCAGCTTGGGGTCGGCCGGGGAGCTGTTTTTT. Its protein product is CASSLGSAGELFF.

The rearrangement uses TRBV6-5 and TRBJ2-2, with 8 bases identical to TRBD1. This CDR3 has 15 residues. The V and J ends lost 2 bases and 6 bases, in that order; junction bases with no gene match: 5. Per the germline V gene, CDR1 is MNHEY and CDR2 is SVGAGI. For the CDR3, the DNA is TGTGCCAGCAGTTACAGACAGGGGTGGCCCGGGGAGCTGTTTTTT. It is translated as CASSYRQGWPGELFF.

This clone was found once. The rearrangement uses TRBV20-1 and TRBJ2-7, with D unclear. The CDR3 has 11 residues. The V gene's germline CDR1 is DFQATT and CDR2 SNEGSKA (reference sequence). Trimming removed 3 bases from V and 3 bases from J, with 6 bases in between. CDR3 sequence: CSASGGYEQYF. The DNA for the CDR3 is TGCAGTGCTAGCGGCGGCTACGAGCAGTACTTC.

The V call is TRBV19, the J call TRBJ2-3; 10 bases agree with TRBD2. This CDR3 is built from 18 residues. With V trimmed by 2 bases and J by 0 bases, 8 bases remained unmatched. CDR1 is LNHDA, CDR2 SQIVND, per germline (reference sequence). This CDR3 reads CASSIRLSGRTSTDTQYF. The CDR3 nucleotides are TGTGCCAGTAGTATACGGCTTAGCGGGAGGACTAGCACAGATACGCAGTATTTT.

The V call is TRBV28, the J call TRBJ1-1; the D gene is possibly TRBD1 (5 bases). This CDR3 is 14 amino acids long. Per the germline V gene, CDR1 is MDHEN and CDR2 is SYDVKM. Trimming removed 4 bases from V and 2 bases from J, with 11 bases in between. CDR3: CASSSERGNTEAFF. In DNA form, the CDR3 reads TGTGCCAGCAGTTCCGAGCGGGGCAACACTGAAGCTTTCTTT.

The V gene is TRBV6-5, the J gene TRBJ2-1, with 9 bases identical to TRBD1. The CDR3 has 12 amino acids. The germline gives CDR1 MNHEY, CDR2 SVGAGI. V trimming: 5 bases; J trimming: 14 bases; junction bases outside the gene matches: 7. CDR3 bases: TGTGCCAGCAGTACCGGGGGGACAGGGAAGTTCTTC. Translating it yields CASSTGGTGKFF.

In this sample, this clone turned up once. The chain's CDR3 is CSVVRQAQETQYF. The CDR3 bases are TGCAGCGTTGTTAGACAGGCTCAAGAGACCCAGTACTTC. This rearrangement joins TRBV29-1 to TRBJ2-5; maybe TRBD1 (6 bases). V dropped 4 bases and J dropped 2 bases, with 11 bases sitting between them. The CDR3 spans 13 residues. Germline loops: CDR1 SQVTM, CDR2 ANQGSEA.

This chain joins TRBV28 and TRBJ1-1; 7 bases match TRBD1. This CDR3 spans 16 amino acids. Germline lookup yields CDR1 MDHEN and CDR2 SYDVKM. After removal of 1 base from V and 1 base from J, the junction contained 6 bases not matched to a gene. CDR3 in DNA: TGTGCCAGCAGTTTATTAGACAGGGTGGCGAACACTGAAGCTTTCTTT. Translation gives CASSLLDRVANTEAFF.

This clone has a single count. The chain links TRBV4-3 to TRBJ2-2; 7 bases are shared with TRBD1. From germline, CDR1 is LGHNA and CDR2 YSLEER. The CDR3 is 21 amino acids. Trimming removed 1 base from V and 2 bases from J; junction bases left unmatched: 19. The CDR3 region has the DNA TGCGCCAGCAGCCAAGGCTACGTGTCTGGGGTCCGGGACAGTAACACCGGGGAGCTGTTTTTT. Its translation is CASSQGYVSGVRDSNTGELFF.

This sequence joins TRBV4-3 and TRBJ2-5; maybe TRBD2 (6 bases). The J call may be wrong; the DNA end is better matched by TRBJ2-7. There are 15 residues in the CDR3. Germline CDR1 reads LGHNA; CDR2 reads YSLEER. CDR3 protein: CASSQDFGSSYEQYF. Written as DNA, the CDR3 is TGCGCCAGCAGCCAAGATTTCGGGAGCTCCTACGAGCAGTACTTC.

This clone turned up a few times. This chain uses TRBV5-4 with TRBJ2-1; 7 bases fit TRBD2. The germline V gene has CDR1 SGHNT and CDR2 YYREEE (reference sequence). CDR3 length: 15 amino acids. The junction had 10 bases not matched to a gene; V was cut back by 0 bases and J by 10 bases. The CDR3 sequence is CASSLDISSGREQFF. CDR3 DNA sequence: TGTGCCAGCAGCTTGGACATTTCGTCCGGGAGGGAGCAGTTCTTC.